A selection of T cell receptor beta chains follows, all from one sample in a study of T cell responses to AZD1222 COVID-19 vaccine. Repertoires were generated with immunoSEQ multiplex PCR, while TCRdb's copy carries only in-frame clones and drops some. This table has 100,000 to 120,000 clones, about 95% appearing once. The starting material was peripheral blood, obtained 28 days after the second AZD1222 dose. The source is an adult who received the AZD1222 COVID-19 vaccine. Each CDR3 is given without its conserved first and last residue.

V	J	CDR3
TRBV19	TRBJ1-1	ASRTDQGLGTEAF
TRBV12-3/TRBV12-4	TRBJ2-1	ASSFLSPNEQF
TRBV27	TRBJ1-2	ASSLTGHYYGYT
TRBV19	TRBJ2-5	ASSGLLGETQY
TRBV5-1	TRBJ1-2	ASSFGQGTNYGYT
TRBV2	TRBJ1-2	ASYLGQVNYGYT
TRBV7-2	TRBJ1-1	ASKVDWGLNTEAF
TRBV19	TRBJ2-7	ASSRRLRGGNPYEQY
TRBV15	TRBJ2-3	ATSSGLAVVTDTQY
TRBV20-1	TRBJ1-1	SALRRTEAF
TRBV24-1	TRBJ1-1	ATSDYDGRTTEAF
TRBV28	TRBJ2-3	ASTLLGSDTQY
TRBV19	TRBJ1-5	ASSIRTGGQPQH
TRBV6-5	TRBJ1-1	ASRDRHFEAF
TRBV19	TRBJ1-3	ASSPNSGRWPGNTIY
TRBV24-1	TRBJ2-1	ATSGSPYNEQF
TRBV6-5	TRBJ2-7	ASSYSRVAYEQY
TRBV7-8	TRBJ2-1	ASSLEASGSRNEQF
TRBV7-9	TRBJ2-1	ASSQREGPGSYNEQF
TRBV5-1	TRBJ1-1	ASSFGQLKIRNTEAF
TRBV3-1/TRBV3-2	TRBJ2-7	ASSQRRAGGPRSYEQY
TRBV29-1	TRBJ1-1	SVDASPMNTEAF
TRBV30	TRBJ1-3	AWRRTFSGNTIY
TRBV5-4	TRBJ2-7	ASSLAGGGGEQY
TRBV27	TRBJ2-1	ASSKERGDQVNFL
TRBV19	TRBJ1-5	ASTGTGSNQPQH
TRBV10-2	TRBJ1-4	ASSEPGTERLF
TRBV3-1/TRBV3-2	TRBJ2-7	ASSPSGGAYEQY
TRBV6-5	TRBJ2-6	ATMSGANVLT
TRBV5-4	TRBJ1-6	ASSLAGFNSPLH
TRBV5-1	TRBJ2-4	ASSLPGLEDAKNIQY
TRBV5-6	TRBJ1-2	ASSSRTGASGYT
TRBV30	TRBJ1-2	AWSIALLGYT
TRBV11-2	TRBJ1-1	ASSRGARGAF
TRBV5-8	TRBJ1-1	ASSFNREAF
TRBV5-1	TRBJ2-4	ASSLALNTGDGIQY
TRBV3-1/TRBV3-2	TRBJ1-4	ASSLLTGTNEKLF
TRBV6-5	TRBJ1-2	ASSMTGNYGYT